This T cell receptor beta chain was sequenced in a study of cytomegalovirus exposure and HLA in healthy donors. Study outcomes and limitations: Later analysis showed TCR association rates varying by HLA locus, highest for DRB1 and lowest for HLA-C. A further, later analysis showed that HLA-associated TCR beta chains (compared with equally common others) were more clonally expanded. In a later analysis, productive TCRs from donors in an Asian-associated ancestry cluster reportedly carried fewer N-insertions than the cohort mean.

13 Jbeta primers and 60 Vbeta primers were used for the PCR. The data were produced by immunoSEQ multiplex PCR, yet TCRdb's version contains in-frame clones alone and is incomplete. The repertoire holds roughly 140,000 clones, around 66% seen once, with about 3% in the top ten. The CDR3 extends over 13 amino acids. Per germline, CDR1 SQVTM and CDR2 ANQGSEA. Between the trimmed V and J ends, which lost 4 bases and 2 bases, there was a span of 12 bases. In regard to this clone: Its antigen is unidentified.

The chain has TRBV29-1 and TRBJ2-7; maybe TRBD2 (5 bases). The clonotype comes from a woman in her 30s in good health and CMV-seropositive. The sample comprised PBMCs. CDR3 bases: TGCAGCGTTGTGGGCGGGCTCACCTACGAGCAGTACTTC. Its translation: CSVVGGLTYEQYF.